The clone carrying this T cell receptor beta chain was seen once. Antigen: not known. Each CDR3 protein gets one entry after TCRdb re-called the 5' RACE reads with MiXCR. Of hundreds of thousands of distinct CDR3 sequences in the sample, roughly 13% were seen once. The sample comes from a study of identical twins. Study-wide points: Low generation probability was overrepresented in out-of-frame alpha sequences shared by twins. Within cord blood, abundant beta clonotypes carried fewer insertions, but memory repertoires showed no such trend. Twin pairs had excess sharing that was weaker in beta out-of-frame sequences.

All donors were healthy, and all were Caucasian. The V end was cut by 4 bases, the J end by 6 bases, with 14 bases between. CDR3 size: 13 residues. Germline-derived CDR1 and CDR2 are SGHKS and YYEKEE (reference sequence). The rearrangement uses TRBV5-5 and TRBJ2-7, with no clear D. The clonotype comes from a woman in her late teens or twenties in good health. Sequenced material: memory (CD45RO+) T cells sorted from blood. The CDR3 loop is CASSPGLSPEQYF. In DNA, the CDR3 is TGTGCCAGCAGCCCCGGGCTTTCCCCCGAGCAGTACTTC.